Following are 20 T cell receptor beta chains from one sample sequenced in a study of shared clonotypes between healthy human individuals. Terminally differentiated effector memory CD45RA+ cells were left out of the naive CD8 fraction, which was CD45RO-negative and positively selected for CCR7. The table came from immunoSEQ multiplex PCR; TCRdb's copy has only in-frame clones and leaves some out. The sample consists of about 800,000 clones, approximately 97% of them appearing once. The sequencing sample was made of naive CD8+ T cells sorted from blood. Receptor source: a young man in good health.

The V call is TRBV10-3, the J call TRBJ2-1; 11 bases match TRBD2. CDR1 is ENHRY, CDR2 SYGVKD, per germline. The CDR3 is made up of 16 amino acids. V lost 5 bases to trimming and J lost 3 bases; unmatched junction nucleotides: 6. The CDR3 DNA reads TGTGCCATCAGTCTAACCGGGACTAGCGGCTACAATGAGCAGTTCTTC. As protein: CAISLTGTSGYNEQFF.

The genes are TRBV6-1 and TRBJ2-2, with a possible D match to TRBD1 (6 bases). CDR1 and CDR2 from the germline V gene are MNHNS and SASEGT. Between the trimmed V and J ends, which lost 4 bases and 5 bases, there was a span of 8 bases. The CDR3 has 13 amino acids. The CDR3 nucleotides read TGTGCCAGCAGTGCAACAGGGACCGGGGAGCTGTTTTTT. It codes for CASSATGTGELFF.

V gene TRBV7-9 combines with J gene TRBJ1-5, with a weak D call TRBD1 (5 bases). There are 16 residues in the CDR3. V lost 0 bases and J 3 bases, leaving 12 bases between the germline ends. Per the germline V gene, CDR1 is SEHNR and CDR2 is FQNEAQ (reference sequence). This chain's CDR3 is CASSLAGDGYNQPQHF. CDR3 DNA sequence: TGTGCCAGCAGCTTAGCGGGGGACGGATACAATCAGCCCCAGCATTTT. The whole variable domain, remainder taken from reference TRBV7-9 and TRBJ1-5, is DTGVSQNPRHKITKRGQNVTFRCDPISEHNRLYWYRQTLGQGPEFLTYFQNEAQLEKSRLLSDRFSAERPKGSFSTLEIQRTEQGDSAMYLCASSLAGDGYNQPQHFGDGTRLSIL.

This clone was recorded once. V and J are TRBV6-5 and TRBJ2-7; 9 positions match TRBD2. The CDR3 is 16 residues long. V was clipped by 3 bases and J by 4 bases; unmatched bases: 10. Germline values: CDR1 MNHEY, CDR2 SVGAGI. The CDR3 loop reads CASSYSGSGVGYEQYF. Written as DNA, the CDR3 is TGTGCCAGCAGTTATAGCGGGAGTGGAGTCGGGTACGAGCAGTACTTC.

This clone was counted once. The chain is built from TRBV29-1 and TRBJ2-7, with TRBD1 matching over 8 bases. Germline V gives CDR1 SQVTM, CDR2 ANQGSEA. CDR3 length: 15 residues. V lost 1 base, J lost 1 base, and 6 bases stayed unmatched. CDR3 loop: CSVEASGQESYEQYF. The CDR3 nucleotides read TGCAGCGTTGAAGCTTCGGGACAGGAGTCCTACGAGCAGTACTTC.

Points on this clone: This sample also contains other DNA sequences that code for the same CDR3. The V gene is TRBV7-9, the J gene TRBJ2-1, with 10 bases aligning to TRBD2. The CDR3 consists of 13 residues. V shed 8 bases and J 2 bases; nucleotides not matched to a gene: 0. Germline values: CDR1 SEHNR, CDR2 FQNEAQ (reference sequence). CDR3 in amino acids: CASGLAAYNEQFF. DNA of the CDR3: TGTGCCAGCGGACTAGCGGCCTACAATGAGCAGTTCTTC.

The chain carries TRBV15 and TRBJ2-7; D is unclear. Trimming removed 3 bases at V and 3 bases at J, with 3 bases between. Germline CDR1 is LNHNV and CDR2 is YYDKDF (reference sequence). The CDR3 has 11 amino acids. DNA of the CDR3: TGTGCCACCAGCAGCGGCTACGAGCAGTACTTC. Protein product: CATSSGYEQYF.

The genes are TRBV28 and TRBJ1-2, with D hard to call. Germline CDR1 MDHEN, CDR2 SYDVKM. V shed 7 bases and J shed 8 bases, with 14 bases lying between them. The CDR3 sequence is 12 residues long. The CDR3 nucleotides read TGTGCCAGCACCGGCGGGTTTTGGGGCTACACCTTC. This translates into CASTGGFWGYTF.

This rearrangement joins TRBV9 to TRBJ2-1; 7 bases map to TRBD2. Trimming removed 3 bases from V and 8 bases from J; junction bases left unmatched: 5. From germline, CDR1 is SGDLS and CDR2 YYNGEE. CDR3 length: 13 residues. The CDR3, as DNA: TGTGCCAGCAGCGGCGGGAGTGTTGATGAGCAGTTCTTC. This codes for CASSGGSVDEQFF.

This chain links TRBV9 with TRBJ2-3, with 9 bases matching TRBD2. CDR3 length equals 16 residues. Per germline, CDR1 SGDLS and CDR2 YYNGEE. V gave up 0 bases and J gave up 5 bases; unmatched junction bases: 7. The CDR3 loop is CASSVGVAGVRDTQYF. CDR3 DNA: TGTGCCAGCAGCGTAGGGGTAGCGGGGGTCAGAGATACGCAGTATTTT.

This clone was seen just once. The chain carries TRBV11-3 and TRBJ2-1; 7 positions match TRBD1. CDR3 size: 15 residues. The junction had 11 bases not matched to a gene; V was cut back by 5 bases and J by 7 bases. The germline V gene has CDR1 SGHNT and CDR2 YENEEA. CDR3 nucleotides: TGTGCCAGCAGCCGATACAGGGGTGATTCAAATGAGCAGTTCTTC. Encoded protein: CASSRYRGDSNEQFF.

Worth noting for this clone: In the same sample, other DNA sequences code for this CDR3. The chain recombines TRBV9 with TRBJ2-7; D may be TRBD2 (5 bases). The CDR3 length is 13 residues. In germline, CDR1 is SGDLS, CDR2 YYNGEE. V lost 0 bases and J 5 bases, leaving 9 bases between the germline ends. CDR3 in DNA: TGTGCCAGCAGCGTAGGCGGAGGTAACGAGCAGTACTTC. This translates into CASSVGGGNEQYF.

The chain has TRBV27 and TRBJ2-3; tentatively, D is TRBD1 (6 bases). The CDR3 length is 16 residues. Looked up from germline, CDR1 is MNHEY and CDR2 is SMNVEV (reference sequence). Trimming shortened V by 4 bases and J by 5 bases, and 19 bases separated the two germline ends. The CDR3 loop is CASSSPLGAALDTQYF. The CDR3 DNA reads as TGTGCCAGCAGTTCTCCCTTGGGGGCTGCCTTAGATACGCAGTATTTT.

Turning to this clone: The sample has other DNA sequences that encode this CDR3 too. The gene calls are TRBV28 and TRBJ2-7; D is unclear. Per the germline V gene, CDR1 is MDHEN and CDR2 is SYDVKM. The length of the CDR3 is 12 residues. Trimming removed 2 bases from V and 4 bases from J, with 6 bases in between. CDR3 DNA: TGTGCCAGCAGTTTAGCTCTATACGAGCAGTACTTC. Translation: CASSLALYEQYF.

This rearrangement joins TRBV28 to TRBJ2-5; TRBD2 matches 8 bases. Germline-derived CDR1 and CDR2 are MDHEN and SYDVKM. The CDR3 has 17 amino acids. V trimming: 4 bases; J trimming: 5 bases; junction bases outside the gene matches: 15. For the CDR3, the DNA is TGTGCCAGCAGTTCCCTAGACAGCGGGAGTTTCGGCGAGACCCAGTACTTC. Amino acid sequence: CASSSLDSGSFGETQYF.

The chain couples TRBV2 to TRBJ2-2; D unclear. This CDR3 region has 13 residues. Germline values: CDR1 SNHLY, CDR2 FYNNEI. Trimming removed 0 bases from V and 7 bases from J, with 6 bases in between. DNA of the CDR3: TGTGCCAGCAGTGAAGCGCTTGGCGGGGAGCTGTTTTTT. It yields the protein CASSEALGGELFF.

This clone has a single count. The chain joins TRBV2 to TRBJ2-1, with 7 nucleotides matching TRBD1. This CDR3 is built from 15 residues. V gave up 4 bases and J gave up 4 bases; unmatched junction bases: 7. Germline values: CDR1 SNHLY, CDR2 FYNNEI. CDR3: CASSVGQLLYNEQFF. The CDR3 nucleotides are TGTGCCAGCAGTGTGGGACAGTTATTATACAATGAGCAGTTCTTC.

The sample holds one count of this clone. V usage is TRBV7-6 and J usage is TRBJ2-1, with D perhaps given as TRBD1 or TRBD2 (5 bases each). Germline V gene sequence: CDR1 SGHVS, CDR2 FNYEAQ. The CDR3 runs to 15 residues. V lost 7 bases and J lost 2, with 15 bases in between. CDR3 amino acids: CASTLTGGPYNEQFF. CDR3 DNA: TGTGCCAGCACACTCACAGGAGGACCCTACAATGAGCAGTTCTTC. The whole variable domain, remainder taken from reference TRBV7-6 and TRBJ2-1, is GAGVSQSPRYKVTKRGQDVALRCDPISGHVSLYWYRQALGQGPEFLTYFNYEAQQDKSGLPNDRFSAERPEGSISTLTIQRTEQRDSAMYRCASTLTGGPYNEQFFGPGTRLTVL.

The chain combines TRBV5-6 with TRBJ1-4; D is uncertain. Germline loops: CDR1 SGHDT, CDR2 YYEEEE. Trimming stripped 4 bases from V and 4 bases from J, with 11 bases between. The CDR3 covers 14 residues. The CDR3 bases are TGTGCCAGCAGCCATCCGAGTTTTAATGAAAAACTGTTTTTT. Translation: CASSHPSFNEKLFF.

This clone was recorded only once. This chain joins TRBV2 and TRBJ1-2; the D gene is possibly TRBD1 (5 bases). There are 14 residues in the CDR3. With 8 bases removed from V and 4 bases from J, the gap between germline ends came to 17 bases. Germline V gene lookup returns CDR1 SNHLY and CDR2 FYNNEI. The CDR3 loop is CASRVGGYTYGYTF. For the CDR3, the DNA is TGTGCCAGCCGAGTGGGGGGGTATACCTATGGCTACACCTTC.